Only one count was recorded for the clone carrying this TCR beta chain. Its antigen is unidentified. The data were obtained in a study of radiotherapy plus CTLA-4 blockade in lung cancer. CDR1 and CDR2 from the germline V gene are MGHDK and SYGVNS. CDR3 length: 15 amino acids. V was cut by 1 base and J by 5 bases, with 12 bases left in between. The assay was immunoSEQ multiplex PCR, and TCRdb's table has in-frame clones only and misses some. The sample holds 35,000 to 50,000 clones, approximately 73% seen once. Chemo-refractory metastatic non-small-cell lung cancer patients underwent focal radiation alongside CTLA-4 blockade with ipilimumab. Study-level points and caveats: TCR clones originating in tumors grew in number in blood after radiotherapy plus ipilimumab. Reports state that early shifts in blood T cell clones, with interferon-beta, best predicted response.

The sequences come from peripheral blood, collected from a patient treated with radiotherapy plus ipilimumab. The chain combines TRBV25-1 with TRBJ1-3; D may be TRBD1 (6 bases). This TCR was sampled from a human donor with non-small cell lung cancer who had a complete response to radiotherapy plus ipilimumab. The CDR3 region has the DNA TGTGCCAGCAGTGAATTGGGGGCATTAAGAAACACCATATATTTT. Protein sequence: CASSELGALRNTIYF.